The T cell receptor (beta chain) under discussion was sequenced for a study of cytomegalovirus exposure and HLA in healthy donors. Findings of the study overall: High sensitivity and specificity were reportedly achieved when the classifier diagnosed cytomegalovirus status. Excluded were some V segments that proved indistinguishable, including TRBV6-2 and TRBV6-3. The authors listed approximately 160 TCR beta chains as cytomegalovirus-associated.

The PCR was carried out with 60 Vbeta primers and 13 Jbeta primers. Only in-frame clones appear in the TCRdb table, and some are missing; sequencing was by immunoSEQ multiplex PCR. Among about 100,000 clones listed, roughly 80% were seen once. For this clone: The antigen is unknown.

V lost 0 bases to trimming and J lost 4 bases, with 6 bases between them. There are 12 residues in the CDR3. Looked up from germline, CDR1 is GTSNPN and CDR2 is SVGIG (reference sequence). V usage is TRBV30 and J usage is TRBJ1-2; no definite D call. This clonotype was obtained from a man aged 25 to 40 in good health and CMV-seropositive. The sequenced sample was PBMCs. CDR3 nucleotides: TGTGCCTGGAGTGTACAAAGCTATGGCTACACCTTC. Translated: CAWSVQSYGYTF.